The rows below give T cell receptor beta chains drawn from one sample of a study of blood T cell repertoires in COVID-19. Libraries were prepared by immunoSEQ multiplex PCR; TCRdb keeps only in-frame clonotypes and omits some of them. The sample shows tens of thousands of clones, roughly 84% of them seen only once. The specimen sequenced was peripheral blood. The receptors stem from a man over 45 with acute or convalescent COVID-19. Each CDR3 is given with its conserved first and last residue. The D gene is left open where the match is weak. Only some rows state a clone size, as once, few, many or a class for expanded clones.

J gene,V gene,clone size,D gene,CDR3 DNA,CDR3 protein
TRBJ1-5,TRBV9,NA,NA,TGTGCCAGCAGCGTAGAGGCGGTGGGTCAGCCCCAGCATTTT,CASSVEAVGQPQHF
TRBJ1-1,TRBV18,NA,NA,TGTGCCAGCTCTCCTACTCGGAACACTGAAGCTTTCTTT,CASSPTRNTEAFF
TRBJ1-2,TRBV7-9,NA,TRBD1,TGTGCCAGCAGCCCGCGGAATGACAGGGGACGGCATGGCTACACCTTC,CASSPRNDRGRHGYTF
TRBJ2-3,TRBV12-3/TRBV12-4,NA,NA,TGTGCCAGCAGTCTAGGGACTGAGGATACGCAGTATTTT,CASSLGTEDTQYF
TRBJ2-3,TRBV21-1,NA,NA,TGTGCCAGCAACAAGGGGGGGGCGAGGCAGCGCACAGATACGCAGTATTTT,CASNKGGARQRTDTQYF
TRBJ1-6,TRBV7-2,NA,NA,TGTGCCAGCAGCTTAGCGCTAAACGGGGAAGGCTATAATTCACCCCTCCACTTT,CASSLALNGEGYNSPLHF
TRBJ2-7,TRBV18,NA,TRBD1,TGTGCCAGCTCACGAGGGACAGGGGGCACCTACGAGCAGTACTTC,CASSRGTGGTYEQYF
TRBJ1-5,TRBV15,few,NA,TGTGCCACCAGTTGGGCCAGGGGCAGCAATCAGCCCCAGCATTTT,CATSWARGSNQPQHF
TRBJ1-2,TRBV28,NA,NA,TGTGCCAGCAGCCCCCGGGGGGGGCGCGGGTATGGCTACACCTTC,CASSPRGGRGYGYTF
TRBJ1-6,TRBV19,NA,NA,TGTGCCAGTAGTATGGGGCCGGTCTTTAATTCACCCCTCCACTTT,CASSMGPVFNSPLHF
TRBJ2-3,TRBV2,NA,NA,TGTGCCAGCAGTGAAGCGCGGCAGATAAGCACAGATACGCAGTATTTT,CASSEARQISTDTQYF
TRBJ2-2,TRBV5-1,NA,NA,TGCGCCAGCAGCTTGGTGGGGGCAGGCGGGGAGCTGTTTTTT,CASSLVGAGGELFF
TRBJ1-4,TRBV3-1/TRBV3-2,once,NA,TGTGCCAGCAGCCGAGGACACCCTCGAGGTAATGAAAAACTGTTTTTT,CASSRGHPRGNEKLFF
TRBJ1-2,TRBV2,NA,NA,TGTGCCAGCTCCGTCGACAGCTCTTATGGCTACACCTTC,CASSVDSSYGYTF
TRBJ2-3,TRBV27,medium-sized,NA,TGTGCCAGCAGCCTTTGGGCGAAATACACAGATACGCAGTATTTT,CASSLWAKYTDTQYF
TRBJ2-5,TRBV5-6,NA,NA,TGTGCCAGCAGCTTGGCCGTCCTACGGGGTATTGAGACCCAGTACTTC,CASSLAVLRGIETQYF
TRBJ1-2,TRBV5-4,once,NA,TGTGCCAGCAGCTTGGGGGGCAGGGAATATGGCTACACCTTC,CASSLGGREYGYTF
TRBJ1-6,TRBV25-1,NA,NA,TGTGCCAGCAGTGACTCTAACAGGCCGCAAAATTCACCCCTCCACTTT,CASSDSNRPQNSPLHF
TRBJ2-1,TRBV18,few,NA,TGTGCCAGCTCACAGAGGGGCGGGGACAATGAGCAGTTCTTC,CASSQRGGDNEQFF
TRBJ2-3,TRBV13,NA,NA,TGTGCCAGCAGCTCCCCGAGGAAGTCCTCCACAGATACGCAGTATTTT,CASSSPRKSSTDTQYF
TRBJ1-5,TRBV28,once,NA,TGTGCCAGCAGTTTTGAGAGGGTTAGCAATCAGCCCCAGCATTTT,CASSFERVSNQPQHF
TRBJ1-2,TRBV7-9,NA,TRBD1,TGTGCCAGCAGCTTAGTACAGGGACAGAGCTACACCTTC,CASSLVQGQSYTF
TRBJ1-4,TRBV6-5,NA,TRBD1,TGTGCCAGCCGACAGGGGTTGAATGAAAAACTGTTTTTT,CASRQGLNEKLFF
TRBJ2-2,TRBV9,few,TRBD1,TGTGCCAGCAGCGTATTCGCGGGGACAGGGGCGAACACCGGGGAGCTGTTTTTT,CASSVFAGTGANTGELFF
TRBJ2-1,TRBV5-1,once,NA,TGCGCCAGCAGGGCAGACTCCTACAATGAGCAGTTCTTC,CASRADSYNEQFF
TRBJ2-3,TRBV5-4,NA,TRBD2,TGTGCCAGCAGCTTGCAGGGACTAGCGGGAGATTTCGGGCAGTATTTT,CASSLQGLAGDFGQYF
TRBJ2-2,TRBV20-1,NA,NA,TGCAGTGCTAGTGGCGAGCGGGCCACCGGGGAGCTGTTTTTT,CSASGERATGELFF
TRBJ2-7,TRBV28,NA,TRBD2,TGTGCCAGCAGTACAGGACTAGCGGAACCCTACGAGCAGTACTTC,CASSTGLAEPYEQYF
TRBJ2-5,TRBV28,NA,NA,TGTGCCAGCAGTTTATCAGTTTCTGTGACCCAGTACTTC,CASSLSVSVTQYF
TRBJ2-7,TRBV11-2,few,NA,TGTGCCAGCAGCTTAGTCTACCCTTCCTACGAGCAGTACTTC,CASSLVYPSYEQYF
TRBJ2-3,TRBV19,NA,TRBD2,TGTGCCACATGGACTAGCGGGGGGGCAGGTACGCAGTATTTT,CATWTSGGAGTQYF
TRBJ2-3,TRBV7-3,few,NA,TGTGCCAGCAGCTTAACGAACACAGGGGATACGCAGTATTTT,CASSLTNTGDTQYF
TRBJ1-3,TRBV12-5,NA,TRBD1,TGTGCTAGTGGTTTTATGGGACAGGGGGTTTCAGGAAACACCATATATTTT,CASGFMGQGVSGNTIYF
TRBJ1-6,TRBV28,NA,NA,TGTGCCAGCAGTTTATCGGGGTACCATAATTCACCCCTCCACTTT,CASSLSGYHNSPLHF
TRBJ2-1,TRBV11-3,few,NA,TGTGCCAGCAGCTTAGTAGTAGACAATGAGCAGTTCTTC,CASSLVVDNEQFF
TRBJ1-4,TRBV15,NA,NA,TGTGCCACCAGCAGAGATAGGCAGGGCCTTAATGAAAAACTGTTTTTT,CATSRDRQGLNEKLFF
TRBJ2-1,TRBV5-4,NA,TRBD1,TGTGCCAGCAGCTCTAAGGGGGCGGTCGATGAGCAGTTCTTC,CASSSKGAVDEQFF
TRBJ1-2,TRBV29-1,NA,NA,TGCAGCGTTGAAACGGGACGGGACATAATGAATGGCTACACCTTC,CSVETGRDIMNGYTF
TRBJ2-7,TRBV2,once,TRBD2,TGTGCCAGCAGTAACTTAGCGGGAGGAATAGGCGAGCAGTACTTC,CASSNLAGGIGEQYF
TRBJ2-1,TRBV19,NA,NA,TGTGCCAGTAGTTCTCAACCCGGGTCTTACAATGAGCAGTTCTTC,CASSSQPGSYNEQFF
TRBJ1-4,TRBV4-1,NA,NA,TGCGCCAGCAGCCAACCCCTCAGGGATAGGCGCGGAAAACTGTTTTTT,CASSQPLRDRRGKLFF
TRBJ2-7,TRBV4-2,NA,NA,TGTGCCAGCAGCCTGGAGGCTTCTACCTACGAGCAGTACTTC,CASSLEASTYEQYF
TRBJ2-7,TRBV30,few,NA,TGTGCCTGGAGTGTCGGGCAGGGCGGCTACGAGCAGTACTTC,CAWSVGQGGYEQYF
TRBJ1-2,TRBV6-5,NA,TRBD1,TGTGCCAGCAGTTACGGGACAGGGCGCAATGGCTACACCTTC,CASSYGTGRNGYTF
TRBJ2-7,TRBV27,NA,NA,TGTGCCAGCAGTCATCCCTCTAGGGGCTCGACCTACGAGCAGTACTTC,CASSHPSRGSTYEQYF
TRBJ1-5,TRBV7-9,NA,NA,TGTGCCAGCAGCCGCGAAGGCGGGGGGCAGCCCCAGCATTTT,CASSREGGGQPQHF
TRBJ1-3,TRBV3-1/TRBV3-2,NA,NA,TGTGCCAGCAGCCAAGATGGGGCAGGGGATTTCTCTGGAAACACCATATATTTT,CASSQDGAGDFSGNTIYF
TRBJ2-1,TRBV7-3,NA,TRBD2,TGTGCCAGCAGCTTAAGCGGGGGAAGATCCTACAATGAGCAGTTCTTC,CASSLSGGRSYNEQFF
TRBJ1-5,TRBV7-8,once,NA,TGTGCCAGCAGCTTAGGGGGGAGGGTCAGCAATCAGCCCCAGCATTTT,CASSLGGRVSNQPQHF
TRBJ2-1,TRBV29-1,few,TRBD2,TGCAGCGCCAAACTAGCGGGAGCCTACAATGAGCAGTTCTTC,CSAKLAGAYNEQFF
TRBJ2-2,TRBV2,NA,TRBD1,TGTGCCAGCAGACATACCAAGAACCGGGACAGGGAGTTCGCCGGGGAGCTGTTTTTT,CASRHTKNRDREFAGELFF
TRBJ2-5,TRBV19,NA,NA,TGTGCCAGTAGTGCCGGGACGAGGGGGGGAGAGACCCAGTACTTC,CASSAGTRGGETQYF
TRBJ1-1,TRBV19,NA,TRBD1,TGTGCCAGTAGTGGCACGGACAGGGGAAACACTGAAGCTTTCTTT,CASSGTDRGNTEAFF